Listed below are T cell receptor beta chains from one sample, sequenced in a study of T cell repertoires in cytomegalovirus infection. TCRdb called the reads again in MiXCR, with one record for every CDR3 protein. The table lists more than 350,000 distinct CDR3 sequences, approximately 33% of them singletons, with roughly 13% in the top ten. Sequencing was done on a sample of PBMCs. The source is a human donor in good health (CMV status not recorded). Some clones in this sample may be carry-over from other donors' samples. Each CDR3 is given with its conserved first and last residue. Fields, in order: CDR3 protein, J gene, V gene.

CASSTRSGTGTYGYTF TRBJ1-2 TRBV7-8
CSARDLRQTGTEAFF TRBJ1-1 TRBV20-1
CASSLAFTEGRGYTF TRBJ1-2 TRBV7-2
CASSSDGRRQPQHF TRBJ1-5 TRBV7-2
CASSLARTDAETQYF TRBJ2-5 TRBV5-1
CSASLAGENTDTQYF TRBJ2-3 TRBV20-1
CASSQAVEGQFYEQYF TRBJ2-7 TRBV4-3
CASKTRPGGQGGYEPSF TRBJ2-7 TRBV7-8
CASSFDRETQYF TRBJ2-5 TRBV12-3/TRBV12-4
CASSYGPETGDTEAFF TRBJ1-1 TRBV6-2/TRBV6-3
CASRPLTQGANVLTF TRBJ2-6 TRBV27
CASSPSGLARYEQYF TRBJ2-7 TRBV7-2
CATSREGHAEAFF TRBJ1-1 TRBV15
CASSPWTGGQTGEQYF TRBJ2-7 TRBV7-6
CSATPTVSYEQYF TRBJ2-7 TRBV20-1
CASSLEGVITEAFF TRBJ1-1 TRBV7-6
CASGAQVEQYF TRBJ2-7 TRBV11-2
CASSRRGVAKNIQYF TRBJ2-4 TRBV7-8
CASSQKRGSSYNEQFF TRBJ2-1 TRBV4-1
CASSLYWQANYGYTF TRBJ1-2 TRBV27
CASSLEGSPGNTIYF TRBJ1-3 TRBV7-9
CASSLAFGTSGGAPGNEQFF TRBJ2-1 TRBV7-9
CSALAGQETQYF TRBJ2-5 TRBV29-1
CASSPFRGSNQPQHF TRBJ1-5 TRBV6-1
CASSIRGDTGNTIYF TRBJ1-3 TRBV19
CASCPWGSQHF TRBJ1-5 TRBV6-1
CATSDLTSGPDTQYF TRBJ2-3 TRBV24-1
CATSRADRFNEKLFF TRBJ1-4 TRBV15
CASSYELLNTGELFF TRBJ2-2 TRBV6-2/TRBV6-3
CASSLWLGAGNEKLFF TRBJ1-4 TRBV12-3/TRBV12-4
CASSLGPDVGEKLFF TRBJ1-4 TRBV7-2
CASSDGTVEKLFF TRBJ1-4 TRBV2
CASSVLPRLGGTEAFF TRBJ1-1 TRBV11-2
CASSIRRGPGQPQHF TRBJ1-5 TRBV28
CASRSTGGFGYTF TRBJ1-2 TRBV12-3/TRBV12-4
CANATTGLRNSTLQF TRBJ1-6 TRBV7-2
CASSTDSTLLDEQYF TRBJ2-7 TRBV7-8
CASSSSGTGVEKLFF TRBJ1-4 TRBV7-2
CASSLDGTAYGYTF TRBJ1-2 TRBV7-9
CASSPPDEKLFF TRBJ1-4 TRBV5-1
CASLLRREASNQPQHF TRBJ1-5 TRBV28
CASSGTGGNQPQHF TRBJ1-5 TRBV27
CASSLTGTGGKTQYF TRBJ2-5 TRBV5-8
CSARGTSYVNTEAFF TRBJ1-1 TRBV20-1
CAISESYPDYGYTF TRBJ1-2 TRBV10-3
CASSRKVTDTQYF TRBJ2-3 TRBV7-6
CAWTRGGARNYGYTF TRBJ1-2 TRBV30